The 23 T cell receptor beta chains below were found in one sample sequenced in a study of tumor-infiltrating lymphocytes in primary liver carcinoma. Germline DNA was extracted too, while blood RNA derived from unsorted whole blood. A constant-region primer primed TCR beta cDNA synthesis from 450 to 550 ng of total RNA. Library construction for TCR beta comprised three nested multiplex PCR rounds performed with slightly modified ARM-PCR. TRBV1-TRBV30 forward primers and a C-beta reverse primer were used in the first two PCR rounds, which each ran for approximately 10 cycles. A single record per CDR3 protein comes from TCRdb applying MiXCR to the multiplex PCR reads. Of 330,000 or so distinct CDR3 sequences in the sample, approximately 65% were seen once. Sequenced: peripheral blood. These receptors originate from a man between 35 and 55 years old with primary liver carcinoma and hepatitis B virus infection.

The J gene is TRBJ2-1, the V gene TRBV29-1; unclear D gene. From germline, CDR1 is SQVTM and CDR2 ANQGSEA. This CDR3 comprises 11 residues. CDR3 protein: CSAGFDNEQFF. Here the CDR3 DNA reads TGCAGTGCTGGGTTCGACAATGAGCAGTTCTTC.

The sample holds many counts of this clonotype. The V and J genes are TRBV29-1 and TRBJ2-5, with 8 bases that match TRBD1. V lost 5 bases to trimming and J lost 5 bases; unmatched junction nucleotides: 7. The CDR3 runs 13 residues. Looked up from germline, CDR1 is SQVTM and CDR2 is ANQGSEA. The CDR3 reads CSVRPGGAETQYF. In DNA form, the CDR3 reads TGCAGCGTTCGACCAGGGGGCGCGGAGACCCAGTACTTC. The whole variable domain, filled in from reference TRBV29-1 and TRBJ2-5, reads SAVISQKPSRDICQRGTSLTIQCQVDSQVTMMFWYRQQPGQSLTLIATANQGSEATYESGFVIDKFPISRPNLTFSTLTVSNMSPEDSSIYLCSVRPGGAETQYFGPGTRLLVL.

In the case of this clonotype: One end of the junction is discordant with germline, which a read error may explain. CDR3 sequence reads: CASSLESARPTDTQYF. CDR3 nucleotide sequence: TGTGCAAGCAGCTTAGAAAGTGCGAGGCCCACAGATACGCAGTATTTT. This rearrangement joins TRBV11-1 to TRBJ2-3; D is uncertain. The V gene's germline CDR1 is SGHAT and CDR2 FQDESV (reference sequence). The CDR3 runs 16 residues.

In its sample, this clonotype was seen many times. The V and J genes are TRBV13 and TRBJ2-1, with 7 bases aligning to TRBD1. The germline CDR1 and CDR2 sequences are PRHDT and FYEKMQ (reference sequence). The V and J ends lost 4 bases and 6 bases, in that order; junction bases with no gene match: 12. This CDR3 is 16 amino acids long. This chain's CDR3 is CASSSRQGLYGNEQFF. The CDR3 coding sequence is TGTGCCAGCAGCTCCAGACAGGGTTTATACGGCAATGAGCAGTTCTTC.

At least ten counts were recorded for this clonotype. The J gene is TRBJ2-1, the V gene TRBV6-5, with 8 bases matching TRBD1. The CDR3 sequence is 15 residues long. J was trimmed by 2 bases and V by 5 bases; bases with no gene match: 5. Germline assignment: CDR1 MNHEY and CDR2 SVGAGI. In nucleotides, the CDR3 is TGTGCCAGCAGTCGGGACAGGCCGACCTACAATGAGCAGTTCTTC. Protein: CASSRDRPTYNEQFF.

Concerning this clonotype: A much more abundant neighbour one base away suggests this may be a read error. V and J are TRBV6-6 and TRBJ1-1; D is uncertain. The CDR3 consists of 14 residues. From germline, CDR1 is MNHNY and CDR2 SVGAGI (reference sequence). CDR3 sequence (DNA): TGTTCCAGCAGTTATATCGGGAAAGACACTGAAGCTTTCTTT. Translation: CSSSYIGKDTEAFF.

This clonotype showed up just a few times. CDR3 DNA sequence: TGCGGCACGAGGCCTAGCGGACCGGGCACAGATACGCAGTATTTT. Encoded protein: CGTRPSGPGTDTQYF. The V call is TRBV5-1, the J call TRBJ2-3; 7 nucleotides match TRBD2. The CDR3 covers 15 residues. CDR1 is SGHRS, CDR2 YFSETQ, per germline.

With respect to this clonotype: Possible read error: a much larger clone is one base away. The J gene is TRBJ1-3, the V gene TRBV12-3 or TRBV12-4; D is ambiguous. CDR3 length: 15 amino acids. In nucleotides, the CDR3 is TGTGTCAGCAGTTTAGTCGGGCAGACTGGAAACACCATATATTTT. Its protein product is CVSSLVGQTGNTIYF.

The chain links TRBV5-5 to TRBJ2-7; tentative D call: TRBD1 (7 bases). V lost 0 bases to trimming and J lost 5 bases, with 15 bases between them. Germline CDR1 is SGHKS and CDR2 is YYEKEE (reference sequence). This CDR3 contains 15 residues. The CDR3 loop is CASSLGAGGRNEQYF. The DNA of the CDR3 is TGTGCCAGCAGCTTGGGGGCAGGGGGGCGGAACGAGCAGTACTTC.

V is TRBV7-9 and J is TRBJ2-3; possibly TRBD1 or TRBD2 for D (5 bases each). Germline CDR1 SEHNR, CDR2 FQNEAQ (reference sequence). V was clipped by 5 bases and J by 2 bases, with 14 bases between them. The CDR3 spans 15 residues. The CDR3 sequence: CASSRTGGVTDTQYF. The CDR3 DNA reads as TGTGCCAGCAGCCGCACAGGAGGTGTCACAGATACGCAGTATTTT.

The sample holds many counts of this clonotype. The chain joins TRBV29-1 to TRBJ2-7, with D tentatively TRBD2 (7 bases). The V and J ends lost 0 bases and 7 bases respectively, with 16 bases between them. This CDR3 is 14 amino acids long. Per germline, CDR1 SQVTM and CDR2 ANQGSEA. The CDR3 region has the DNA TGCAGCGTTGAAGATATTGGGGGGGCGAGGGAGCAGTACTTC. Protein: CSVEDIGGAREQYF.

This clonotype has only one observation. The CDR3 nucleotides are TGTGCCAGGCCATTTGCCAACAACGGGAGCCTGGATACGCAGTATTTT. Encoded protein: CARPFANNGSLDTQYF. This chain uses TRBV21-1 with TRBJ2-3; TRBD2 reflects the table's D call only, with no check against the DNA. TRBV21-1 is annotated as a pseudogene. This CDR3 has 16 amino acids.

This clonotype came up many times. The chain is built from TRBV4-1 and TRBJ2-1; TRBD2 aligns across 8 bases. This CDR3 has 14 residues. The germline CDR1 and CDR2 sequences are MGHRA and YSYEKL. With 4 bases clipped from V and 5 bases from J, the junction kept 4 bases outside the gene matches. The CDR3 reads CASSPGLVNNEQFF. The CDR3 nucleotides read TGCGCCAGCAGCCCGGGACTAGTTAACAATGAGCAGTTCTTC.

For this clonotype: A clone one base away is much larger, so this may be a read error. The chain has TRBV10-3 and TRBJ2-7; D is possibly TRBD1 (6 bases). The CDR3 totals 13 residues. CDR1 ENHRY and CDR2 SYGVKD come from the germline V gene. The V gene lost 3 bases and the J gene lost 2 bases, with 8 bases spanning the gap. The CDR3 DNA follows: TGTGCCATCAGTGAAGACAGGCCCTACGAGCAGTACTTC. Its translation is CAISEDRPYEQYF.

This clonotype was detected a few times. The rearrangement links TRBV10-3 to TRBJ2-1; 10 positions agree with TRBD2. Germline trimming cut 6 bases from V and 2 bases from J; bases unmatched to any gene: 4. From germline, CDR1 is ENHRY and CDR2 SYGVKD. The CDR3 is made up of 15 amino acids. Here the CDR3 reads CAIREAGGPYNEQFF. The CDR3, as DNA: TGTGCCATCAGGGAAGCGGGAGGGCCCTACAATGAGCAGTTCTTC.

Regarding this clonotype: This clone may be a read error of a much larger clone one base away. The chain employs TRBV4-1 and TRBJ1-2; D is uncertain. The V gene lost 4 bases and the J gene lost 8 bases, with 11 bases spanning the gap. Germline V gene sequence: CDR1 MGHRA, CDR2 YSYEKL. The CDR3 is 12 amino acids. CDR3 nucleotide sequence: TGCGCCAGCAGCCCGCTTCCTGGGGGCTACACCTTC. Its translation is CASSPLPGGYTF.

On this clonotype itself: With a much larger clone just one base away, this may be a read error. V usage is TRBV6-2 or TRBV6-3 and J usage is TRBJ2-1, with D maybe TRBD2 (6 bases). The CDR3 covers 13 residues. Germline CDR1 reads MNHEY; CDR2 reads SVGEGT. The CDR3, as DNA: TGTGCCAGCAGGAGGGACTCAAACAAAGAGCAGTTCTTC. Residues: CASRRDSNKEQFF.

The chain uses TRBV11-3 and TRBJ2-7; D not resolved. V lost 2 bases to trimming and J lost 5 bases, with 10 bases between them. Germline V lookup: CDR1 SGHNT, CDR2 YENEEA. The CDR3 is 13 amino acids. CDR3 residues: CASSLTRSDEQYF. CDR3 nucleotide sequence: TGTGCCAGCAGCTTAACACGCAGCGACGAGCAGTACTTC.

Of note for this clonotype: A much larger clonotype is one base distant, so this may be a read error. The chain joins TRBV5-5 to TRBJ1-2; D remains unclear. CDR3 length equals 14 residues. The germline V gene encodes CDR1 SGHKS and CDR2 YYEKEE (reference sequence). As DNA, the CDR3 is TGTGCCAGCAGCTTGGATTCCGGAAACTATGACTACACCTTC. This codes for CASSLDSGNYDYTF.

The rearrangement uses TRBV30 and TRBJ2-3; 8 bases are shared with TRBD2. Germline CDR1 GTSNPN, CDR2 SVGIG (reference sequence). The V gene end was trimmed by 3 bases and the J gene end by 3 bases; junction bases not matched to a gene: 8. The CDR3 loop spans 15 amino acids. The CDR3 loop is CAWSREGFATDTQYF. The CDR3 bases are TGTGCCTGGAGCCGGGAGGGATTCGCTACAGATACGCAGTATTTT.

Comments on this clonotype: With only one base between it and a far larger clone, this is likely a read error. The DNA of the CDR3 is TGTGCCAGCGGCCCGGGACAGAACACTGAAGCTTTCTTT. Residues: CASGPGQNTEAFF. The rearrangement links TRBV6-6 to TRBJ1-1, with a possible D match to TRBD1 (6 bases). Germline assignment: CDR1 MNHNY and CDR2 SVGAGI (reference sequence). V lost 8 bases to trimming and J lost 1 base, with 11 bases between them. This CDR3 has 13 residues.

J is TRBJ2-1 and V is TRBV5-5; TRBD1 aligns across 8 bases. Germline-derived CDR1 and CDR2 are SGHKS and YYEKEE (reference sequence). The ends lost 0 bases at V and 7 bases at J; junction bases unmatched: 9. The CDR3 length is 16 residues. The CDR3: CASSLVADRAVNEQFF. The CDR3 DNA reads TGTGCCAGCAGCTTGGTAGCGGACAGGGCTGTAAATGAGCAGTTCTTC.

A note on this clonotype: This may come from a read error, since a much larger clone is one base off. V is TRBV6-1 and J is TRBJ2-3; a possible D gene is TRBD1 (6 bases). Germline values: CDR1 MNHNS, CDR2 SASEGT. CDR3 length: 15 residues. The CDR3 sequence is CSSSPSGHHTDTQYF. CDR3 coding DNA: TGTTCCAGCAGTCCCTCGGGACACCACACAGATACGCAGTATTTT.